The clone carrying this T cell receptor beta chain was observed at least ten times. The target antigen is unknown. The data are from a study of T cell repertoires in cytomegalovirus infection. The overall study: CMV infection together with matching HLA type was indicated by public TCR beta signatures.

MiXCR, run by TCRdb on the reads, gives a single entry per CDR3 protein. Of hundreds of thousands of distinct CDR3 sequences in the sample, roughly 24% were seen once. The V gene's germline CDR1 is SQVTM and CDR2 ANQGSEA. V was shortened by 3 bases and J by 1 base, with 17 bases between the two germline ends. The CDR3 length is 16 residues. Study-wide results and limits: Cumulative frequency (of public TCR beta family members) identified carriers of CMV plus the relevant HLA. Ex vivo responses were dominated by HLA-C-restricted CMV-specific TCR beta clonotypes.

The chain carries TRBV29-1 and TRBJ2-3; D gene uncertain. This sequence was found in a human donor in good health (CMV status not recorded). Some clones in this sample may be carry-over from other donors' samples. Material for sequencing was CD8+ T cells from PBMCs. DNA for the CDR3: TGCAGCGTTGAGACTCCACAGCTCCTTCGCACAGATACGCAGTATTTT. Encoded protein: CSVETPQLLRTDTQYF.